This is a list of T cell receptor beta chains from one sample in a study of cytomegalovirus exposure and HLA in healthy donors. The data were produced by immunoSEQ multiplex PCR, yet TCRdb's version contains in-frame clones alone and is incomplete. This table has under 80,000 clones, approximately 72% appearing once. Material: PBMCs. The receptors were sampled from a man aged 45-60 years in good health and CMV-seropositive. Both conserved end residues are part of each CDR3. Each record gives: D gene, J gene, CDR3 length, V gene, clone size, CDR3 DNA, CDR3 protein. D genes are given only for firm matches. Clone size appears in some rows only: once, few, many, or a class for an expanded clone.

D gene: -; J gene: TRBJ2-5; CDR3 length: 18; V gene: TRBV4-2; clone size: -; CDR3 DNA: TGTGCCAGCAGCCAGGGGGGGGGAGGACAGGGCAGACAATGGGAGCAGTACTTC; CDR3 protein: CASSQGGGGQGRQWEQYF
D gene: TRBD2; J gene: TRBJ2-7; CDR3 length: 16; V gene: TRBV4-1; clone size: -; CDR3 DNA: TGCGCCAGCAGCCAAGAAGGGATAGCGGGTAATTACGAGCAGTACTTC; CDR3 protein: CASSQEGIAGNYEQYF
D gene: -; J gene: TRBJ2-5; CDR3 length: 14; V gene: TRBV5-1; clone size: -; CDR3 DNA: TGCGCCAGCAGCTTGCAGGGCCAGGGAGAGACCCAGTACTTC; CDR3 protein: CASSLQGQGETQYF
D gene: -; J gene: TRBJ2-2; CDR3 length: 14; V gene: TRBV7-3; clone size: -; CDR3 DNA: TGTGCCAGCAGGACAGGAACTAACACCGGGGAGCTGTTTTTT; CDR3 protein: CASRTGTNTGELFF
D gene: -; J gene: TRBJ2-1; CDR3 length: 13; V gene: TRBV7-3; clone size: -; CDR3 DNA: TGTGCCAGCAGTCTTTCTTCCTACAATGAGCAGTTCTTC; CDR3 protein: CASSLSSYNEQFF
D gene: TRBD2; J gene: TRBJ2-1; CDR3 length: 15; V gene: TRBV10-2; clone size: -; CDR3 DNA: TGCGCCAGCAGTGCCACTAGCGGGGGAACCAATGAGCAGTTCTTC; CDR3 protein: CASSATSGGTNEQFF
D gene: -; J gene: TRBJ1-2; CDR3 length: 13; V gene: TRBV29-1; clone size: -; CDR3 DNA: TGCAGCGTTGATAGGTGGGAGATCTATGGGTACTCCTTC; CDR3 protein: CSVDRWEIYGYSF
D gene: -; J gene: TRBJ1-6; CDR3 length: 13; V gene: TRBV9; clone size: -; CDR3 DNA: TGTGCCAGCAGCGGAACAGTTTATTCGCCCCTCCTCTTT; CDR3 protein: CASSGTVYSPLLF
D gene: TRBD1; J gene: TRBJ1-5; CDR3 length: 17; V gene: TRBV7-8; clone size: few; CDR3 DNA: TGTGCCAGCAGCCAGGGGGACACCCTTAATAGCAATCAGCCCCAGCATTTT; CDR3 protein: CASSQGDTLNSNQPQHF
D gene: TRBD1; J gene: TRBJ1-2; CDR3 length: 13; V gene: TRBV6-6; clone size: few; CDR3 DNA: TGTGACAGAAGTCCTACAGGGGCTAGCGGCTACACCTTC; CDR3 protein: CDRSPTGASGYTF
D gene: -; J gene: TRBJ2-1; CDR3 length: 17; V gene: TRBV4-3; clone size: -; CDR3 DNA: TGCGCCCGCAGCCAAGATATGATCGTACTCATCTATAATGAGCAGTTCTTC; CDR3 protein: CARSQDMIVLIYNEQFF
D gene: TRBD1; J gene: TRBJ2-1; CDR3 length: 19; V gene: TRBV5-1; clone size: -; CDR3 DNA: TGCGCCAGCAGCATCCAGGGGGCCCCGAACCAAAGCTCCTACAATGAGCAGTTCTTC; CDR3 protein: CASSIQGAPNQSSYNEQFF
D gene: TRBD1; J gene: TRBJ1-1; CDR3 length: 14; V gene: TRBV5-1; clone size: -; CDR3 DNA: TGCGCCAGCAGGGCCGGGACAGGGGGCACTGAAGCTTTCTTT; CDR3 protein: CASRAGTGGTEAFF
D gene: TRBD1; J gene: TRBJ1-2; CDR3 length: 13; V gene: TRBV13; clone size: once; CDR3 DNA: TGTGCCAGCAGCGAGACAGGGGCACGGGGCTACACCTTC; CDR3 protein: CASSETGARGYTF
D gene: TRBD1; J gene: TRBJ1-6; CDR3 length: 14; V gene: TRBV18; clone size: -; CDR3 DNA: TGTGCCAGCTCATCGGGACAGGGCTTCTCACCCCTCCACTTT; CDR3 protein: CASSSGQGFSPLHF
D gene: TRBD1; J gene: TRBJ2-7; CDR3 length: 14; V gene: TRBV2; clone size: -; CDR3 DNA: TGTGCCAGCAGTGAATACAGGACAGGGGTCCGGCAGTACTTC; CDR3 protein: CASSEYRTGVRQYF
D gene: -; J gene: TRBJ1-1; CDR3 length: 14; V gene: TRBV4-2; clone size: -; CDR3 DNA: TGTGCCAGCAGCCAAGATCGTACAGACACTGAAGCTTTCTTT; CDR3 protein: CASSQDRTDTEAFF
D gene: -; J gene: TRBJ2-1; CDR3 length: 14; V gene: TRBV14; clone size: -; CDR3 DNA: TGTGCCAGCAGCCAAGATTGGGCAAAGAATGAGCAGTTCTTC; CDR3 protein: CASSQDWAKNEQFF
D gene: -; J gene: TRBJ1-5; CDR3 length: 13; V gene: TRBV18; clone size: -; CDR3 DNA: TGTGCCAGCTCACCTAGTGGCAATCAGCCCCAGCATTTT; CDR3 protein: CASSPSGNQPQHF
D gene: TRBD2; J gene: TRBJ2-1; CDR3 length: 15; V gene: TRBV28; clone size: once; CDR3 DNA: TGTGCCAGCACCGGTAGCGGGAGGGCCTACAATGAGCAGTTCTTC; CDR3 protein: CASTGSGRAYNEQFF